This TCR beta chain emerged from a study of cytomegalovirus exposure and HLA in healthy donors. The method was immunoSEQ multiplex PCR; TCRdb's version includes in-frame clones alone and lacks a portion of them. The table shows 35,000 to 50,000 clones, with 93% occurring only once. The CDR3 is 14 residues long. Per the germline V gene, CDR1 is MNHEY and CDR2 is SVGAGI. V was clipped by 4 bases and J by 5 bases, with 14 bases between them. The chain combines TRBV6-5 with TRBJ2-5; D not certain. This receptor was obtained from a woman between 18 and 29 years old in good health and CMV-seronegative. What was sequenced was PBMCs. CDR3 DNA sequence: TGTGCCAGCAGTTCCCCGAGTGTCCCGGAGACCCAGTACTTC. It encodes CASSSPSVPETQYF.